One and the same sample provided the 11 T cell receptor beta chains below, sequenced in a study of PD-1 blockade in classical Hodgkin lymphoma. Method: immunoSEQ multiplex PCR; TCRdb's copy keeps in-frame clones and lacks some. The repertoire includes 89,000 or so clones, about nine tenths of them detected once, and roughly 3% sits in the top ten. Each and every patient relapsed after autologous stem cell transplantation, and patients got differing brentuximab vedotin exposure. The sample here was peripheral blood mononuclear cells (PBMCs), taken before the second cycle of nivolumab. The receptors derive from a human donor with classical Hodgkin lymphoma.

CDR3 DNA: TGTGCCAGCAGTCCCCTAAGAGAACCCTACGAGCAGTACTTC. Protein product: CASSPLREPYEQYF. V usage is TRBV6-1 and J usage is TRBJ2-7; no reliable D call. Trimming stripped 5 bases from V and 2 bases from J, with 13 bases between. In germline, CDR1 is MNHNS, CDR2 SASEGT. CDR3 length: 14 residues.

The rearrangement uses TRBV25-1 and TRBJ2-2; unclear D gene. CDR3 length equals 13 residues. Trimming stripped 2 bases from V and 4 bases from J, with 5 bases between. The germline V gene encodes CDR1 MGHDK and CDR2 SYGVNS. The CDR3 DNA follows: TGTGCCAGCAGTGAAAGGTTCACCGGGGAGCTGTTTTTT. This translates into CASSERFTGELFF.

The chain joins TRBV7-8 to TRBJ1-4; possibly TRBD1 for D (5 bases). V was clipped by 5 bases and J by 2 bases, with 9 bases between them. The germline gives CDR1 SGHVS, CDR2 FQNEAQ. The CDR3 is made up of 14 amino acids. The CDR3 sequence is CASSPGSTNEKLFF. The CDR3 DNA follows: TGTGCCAGCAGCCCAGGGTCCACTAATGAAAAACTGTTTTTT.

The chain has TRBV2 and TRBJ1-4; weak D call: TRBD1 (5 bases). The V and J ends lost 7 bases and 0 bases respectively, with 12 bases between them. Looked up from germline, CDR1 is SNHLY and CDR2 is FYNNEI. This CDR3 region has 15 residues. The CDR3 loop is CASTRGFSTNEKLFF. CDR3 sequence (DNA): TGTGCCAGCACGAGGGGCTTTTCAACTAATGAAAAACTGTTTTTT.

The DNA of the CDR3 is TGTGCCAGCAGCGAAACGTGGGAGGCAGATACGCAGTATTTT. It specifies CASSETWEADTQYF. This sequence joins TRBV9 and TRBJ2-3, with D possibly being TRBD2 (6 bases). Germline V gene lookup returns CDR1 SGDLS and CDR2 YYNGEE. CDR3 size: 14 residues. With 3 bases removed from V and 4 bases from J, the gap between germline ends came to 12 bases.

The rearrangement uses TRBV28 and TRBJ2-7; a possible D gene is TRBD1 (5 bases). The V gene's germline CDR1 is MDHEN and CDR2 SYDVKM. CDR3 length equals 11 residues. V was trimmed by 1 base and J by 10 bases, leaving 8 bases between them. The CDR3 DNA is TGTGCCAGCAGTTTATCAGGGTCCCAGTACTTC. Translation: CASSLSGSQYF.

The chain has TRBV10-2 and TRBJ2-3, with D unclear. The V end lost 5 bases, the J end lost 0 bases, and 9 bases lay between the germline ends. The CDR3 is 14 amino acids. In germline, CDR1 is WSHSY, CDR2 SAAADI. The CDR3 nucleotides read TGCGCCAGCAGTCGTGCGTCTAGCACAGATACGCAGTATTTT. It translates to CASSRASSTDTQYF.

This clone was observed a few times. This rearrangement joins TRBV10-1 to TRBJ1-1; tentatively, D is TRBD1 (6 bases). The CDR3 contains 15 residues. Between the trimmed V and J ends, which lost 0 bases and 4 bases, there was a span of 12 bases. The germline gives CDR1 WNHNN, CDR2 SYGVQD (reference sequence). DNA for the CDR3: TGCGCCAGCAGTGAGTCGAAACAGGGAGGCACTGAAGCTTTCTTT. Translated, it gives CASSESKQGGTEAFF.

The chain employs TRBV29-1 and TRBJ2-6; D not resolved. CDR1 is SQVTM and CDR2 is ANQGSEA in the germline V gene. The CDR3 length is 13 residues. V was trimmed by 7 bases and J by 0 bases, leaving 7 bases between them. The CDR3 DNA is TGCAGCGCCGGCACCTCTGGGGCCAACGTCCTGACTTTC. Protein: CSAGTSGANVLTF.

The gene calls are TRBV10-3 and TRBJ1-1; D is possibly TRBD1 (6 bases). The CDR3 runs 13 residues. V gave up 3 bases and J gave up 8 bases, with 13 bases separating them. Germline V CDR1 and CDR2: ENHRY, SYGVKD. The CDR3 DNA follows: TGTGCCATCAGTGACCCTAATGACAGGGAAGCTTTCTTT. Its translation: CAISDPNDREAFF.

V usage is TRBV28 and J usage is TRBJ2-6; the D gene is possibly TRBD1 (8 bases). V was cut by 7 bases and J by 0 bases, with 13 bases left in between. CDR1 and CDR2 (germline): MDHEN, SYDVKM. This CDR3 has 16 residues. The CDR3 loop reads CASNRGGSSGANVLTF. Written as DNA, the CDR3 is TGTGCCAGCAACAGGGGGGGAAGCTCTGGGGCCAACGTCCTGACTTTC.